This T cell receptor beta chain was found in a study of Ad26.COV2.S vaccination and SARS-CoV-2 variants (dated by TCRdb to the early 2020s). Study-wide context: Donors in the vaccine arm were drawn from COV1001, a phase I-IIa trial of Ad26.COV2.S in healthy adults that was multicentre, randomized, double-blind and placebo-controlled. Blinding of investigators to trial group allocation was maintained during experiments and outcome assessment. Ad26.COV2.S was given intramuscularly at 5x10^10 or 1x10^11 viral particles, as a single shot or as two shots 56 days apart. The TCR-sequenced set comprised about 30 samples: roughly 19 Ad26.COV2.S vaccine recipients, 5 placebo recipients and 8 SARS-CoV-2 convalescent individuals. Trial participants were randomized into five groups of five, in which low-dose or high-dose Ad26.COV2.S was given once or twice, or placebo was given on both occasions. TCRbeta repertoire sequencing was used to assess the specificity and breadth of SARS-CoV-2-reactive T cell receptors after Ad26.COV2.S vaccination.

Trimming at the junction amounts to 2 bases on V and 6 bases on J, and the germline ends lie 13 bases apart. The germline V gene (reference sequence) specifies MNHEY as CDR1 and SMNVEV as CDR2. Taken from cysteine to phenylalanine, the CDR3 has 14 residues. The kept DNA is CDR3 alone, 42 bases in frame from the first base. The immunoSEQ Assay was used to sequence TCRbeta CDR3 regions. After extraction, genomic DNA underwent amplification by bias-controlled multiplex PCR, followed by high-throughput sequencing. In the paper's pipeline: To quantify the absolute abundance of each unique TCRbeta CDR3 region, sequences were collapsed and filtered. Usable DNA was measured by amplifying reference genes present in all nucleated cells, and TCRbeta template counts were normalized to that usable DNA to estimate T cell fraction. Repertoire TCRs were annotated as SARS-CoV-2-specific when V gene, CDR3 amino acid sequence and J gene were exactly matched to a known reactive TCR set. MIRA supplied the reference SARS-CoV-2 TCR set, which was filtered for enrichment in COVID-19-positive ImmuneCODE repertoires so that public or cross-reactive TCRs were removed. Drawing on the MIRA antigens, annotated TCRs were analysed further at the level of specific ORF or position within ORF. Depth was the summed frequency of annotated unique rearrangements, while breadth was defined as annotated unique rearrangements over total unique productive rearrangements. Two-sided Wilcoxon rank-sum tests were used to compare TCR breadth between groups. This is the immuneACCESS table as TCRdb keeps it, with only in-frame sequences that have V and J called. A part of the clones is gone; compared with another copy, unresolved V genes explain less than half, and the rest is unexplained. V, J and clone size derive from that table, while D and trimming were established from the DNA sequence. The sample table holds about 420,000 clones, of which around 89% were seen once. Jointly, the top ten make up 3.6% of the sample.

The sample's treatment or condition label, in plain terms: about 20 received Ad26.COV2.S at low or high dose, single or two shots; 5 received placebo; per-sample allocation not given. For vaccine and placebo recipients, repertoires were sequenced using samples collected on day 63 after the first injection. Between 29 July and 7 August 2020, Cohort 1b enrolled fewer than 30 adults aged 18-55 years at one site in Boston, USA. Ad26.COV2.S consisted of a replication-incompetent adenovirus type 26 vector by which a prefusion-stabilized SARS-CoV-2 spike protein from the original Wuhan strain was expressed. In its sample, this clone was seen a few times. Which antigen it targets is not known. No much larger clone is present one base from it, and per-base qualities are unavailable. Here is what the overall study found, with its caveats: Spike-specific TCR breadth was higher in Ad26.COV2.S recipients than in placebo recipients (P = 0.0014). Non-spike TCR breadth was comparable between vaccine and placebo recipients, consistent with the vaccine containing only spike. The study lacked the statistical power to compare responses across vaccine doses or regimens. The authors noted that total T cell responses may have been underestimated by the TCR breadth and depth analyses. After vaccination, substantial breadth of spike-specific CD8+ and CD4+ T cell responses was reported.

The sample consisted of peripheral blood, taken in a trial of Ad26.COV2.S vaccine versus placebo. This TCR derives from a person between 18 and 59 years old who received the Ad26.COV2.S COVID-19 vaccine or a placebo. The chain links TRBV27 with TRBJ1-1; the D gene cannot be named for sure. The CDR3 protein: CASSLPGKLAEAFF. In nucleotide form, the sequence is TGTGCCAGCAGTTTACCCGGAAAGCTCGCTGAAGCTTTCTTT.